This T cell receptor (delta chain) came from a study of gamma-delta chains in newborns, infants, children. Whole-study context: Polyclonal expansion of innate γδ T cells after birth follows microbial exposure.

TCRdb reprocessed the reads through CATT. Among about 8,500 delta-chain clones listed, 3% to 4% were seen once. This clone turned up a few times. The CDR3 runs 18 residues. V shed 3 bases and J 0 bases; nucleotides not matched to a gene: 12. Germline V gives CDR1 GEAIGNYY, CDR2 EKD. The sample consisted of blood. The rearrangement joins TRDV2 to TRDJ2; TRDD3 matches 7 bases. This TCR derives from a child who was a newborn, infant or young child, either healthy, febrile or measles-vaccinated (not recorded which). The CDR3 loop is CACDPVLGSRALTAQLFF. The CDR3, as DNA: TGTGCCTGTGACCCTGTACTGGGGTCTAGAGCTTTGACAGCACAACTCTTCTTT.